A selection of T cell receptor beta chains follows, all from one sample in a study of shared clonotypes between healthy human individuals. Using immunoSEQ multiplex PCR, the repertoire was profiled, and TCRdb retains in-frame clones only, with some absent. The sample contains about 2,200,000 clones, 93% of which appear only once. The source material was naive CD8+ T cells from PBMCs. All receptors derive from a man younger than 30 in good health. Some clones in this sample may be carry-over from other donors' samples. CDR3s include the opening cysteine and the closing phenylalanine or tryptophan. Fields, in order: J gene, CDR3 length, V gene, CDR3 protein.

>TRBJ2-1|20|TRBV7-8
CASSSELAGGLLSSYNEQFF
>TRBJ1-2|11|TRBV9
CASSVQGNYTF
>TRBJ2-6|17|TRBV7-9
CASSSGDRVAGANVLTF
>NA|17|TRBV28
CASSLPPTTGEGYEQYF
>TRBJ1-1|11|TRBV10-2
CASSDGGEAFF
>TRBJ2-7|15|TRBV28
CASSFRGGRDYEQYF
>TRBJ1-2|12|TRBV29-1
CSVQPGQHGYTF
>TRBJ1-2|14|TRBV19
CASSIYVGNYGYTF
>TRBJ2-5|13|TRBV9
CASSPGQQETQYF
>TRBJ1-1|15|TRBV7-9
CASSPGQGKYTEAFF
>TRBJ1-2|14|TRBV19
CASSIGTRRYGYTF
>TRBJ2-7|18|TRBV28
CASSSFTRLAGGSYEQYF
>TRBJ2-1|13|TRBV29-1
CSVVRPPPNEQFF
>TRBJ1-5|15|TRBV10-3
CAISESRQGQQPQHF
>TRBJ2-5|12|TRBV29-1
CSVEARAGEQYF
>TRBJ2-7|9|TRBV7-9
CAIAPEQYF
>TRBJ2-1|16|TRBV5-4
CASSLALAGARDEQFF
>TRBJ2-1|16|TRBV18
CASSPIAGGQNNEQFF
>TRBJ1-2|15|TRBV9
CASSARDNFNYGYTF
>TRBJ1-1|15|TRBV7-2
CASSLADNLNTEAFF
>TRBJ2-1|13|TRBV27
CASTAVSYNEQFF
>TRBJ2-7|12|TRBV27
CASSPPSYEQYF
>TRBJ1-1|15|TRBV7-8
CASSLEGELNTEAFF
>TRBJ2-1|12|TRBV29-1
CSVEVAGGEQFF
>TRBJ2-1|12|TRBV11-2
CASRFGANEQFF
>TRBJ1-4|15|TRBV7-2
CASSLAGQLNEKLFF
>TRBJ2-5|16|TRBV6-1
CASSEGAARYQETQYF
>TRBJ2-1|15|TRBV11-2
CASSLAGGRVSEQFF
>TRBJ1-3|18|TRBV21-1
CASSSDPGQSVSGNTIYF
>TRBJ1-1|14|TRBV11-2
CASSQTGGWAEAFF
>TRBJ1-1|14|TRBV27
CASSIRQGNTEAFF
>TRBJ2-2|14|TRBV28
CASSPLFDTGELFF
>TRBJ2-7|13|TRBV14
CASNGGINYEQYF
>TRBJ2-7|14|TRBV9
CASSVAGNGYEQYF
>TRBJ2-2|14|TRBV14
CASSRDRSTGELFF
>TRBJ1-1|13|TRBV29-1
CSGGGGMNTEAFF
>TRBJ1-2|15|TRBV6-5
CASSYGGLTNYGYTF
>TRBJ2-1|15|TRBV11-2
CASSVPGSNLQEQFF
>TRBJ2-7|11|TRBV29-1
CSGYRGNEQYF
>TRBJ1-5|14|TRBV7-8
CASSFDQNNQPQHF
>TRBJ2-7|12|TRBV29-1
CSVLLSTYEQYF
>TRBJ2-2|15|TRBV7-9
CASSSPTESSGELFF
>TRBJ2-7|16|TRBV9
CASSASGTSGTYEQYF
>TRBJ2-7|15|TRBV11-1
CASSPRQGKRHEQYF
>TRBJ2-1|15|TRBV7-6
CASSIPGLVGNEQFF
>TRBJ2-5|16|TRBV27
CASSPTSGREEETQYF
>TRBJ2-3|16|TRBV7-3
CASSSYSGEGPDTQYF
>TRBJ1-1|14|TRBV2
CASWAGLMNTEAFF
>TRBJ1-1|18|TRBV5-4
CASSLLPRGISPHTEAFF
>TRBJ2-7|13|TRBV19
CASSWTDRYEQYF
>TRBJ2-7|14|TRBV29-1
CSVETGLASYEQYF
>TRBJ1-4|16|TRBV15
CATSRDSLGRNEKLFF
>TRBJ2-1|16|TRBV4-2
CASSQTPRSSYNEQFF
>TRBJ1-1|14|TRBV19
CAVKGLFMNTEAFF
>TRBJ2-5|14|TRBV7-9
CASTNGGVQETQYF